The 9 T cell receptor beta chains below come from one sample, sequenced in a study of blood T cell repertoires in COVID-19. Sequenced by immunoSEQ multiplex PCR; TCRdb stores in-frame clones only, minus some. Among around 65,000 clones listed, 76% were seen once. Material for sequencing was peripheral blood. All receptors come from a woman aged 45-65 years with active or convalescent COVID-19.

The rearrangement uses TRBV24-1 and TRBJ2-5; D is ambiguous. Germline assignment: CDR1 KGHDR and CDR2 SFDVKD. The CDR3 has 14 residues. V was trimmed by 3 bases and J by 7 bases, leaving 14 bases between them. DNA for the CDR3: TGTGCCACCAGTGATCACGCAGGTTCCGGGACCCAGTACTTC. Translated, it gives CATSDHAGSGTQYF.

This chain uses TRBV5-4 with TRBJ2-5; 7 nucleotides match TRBD2. There are 17 residues in the CDR3. Germline CDR1 and CDR2: SGHNT and YYREEE (reference sequence). Unmatched junction bases numbered 11, after V lost 3 bases and J lost 0 bases. The CDR3 DNA reads TGTGCCAGCAGCTCACCTCTGGGACGGGGGGACCAAGAGACCCAGTACTTC. It codes for CASSSPLGRGDQETQYF.

CDR3 sequence (DNA): TGTGCCAGCAGGACAGGGGGCCGGCGTGGCTACACCTTC. Translated, it gives CASRTGGRRGYTF. This sequence joins TRBV12-3 or TRBV12-4 and TRBJ1-2; 10 bases map to TRBD1. The CDR3 has 13 residues. J was trimmed by 7 bases and V by 6 bases; bases with no gene match: 5.

The gene calls are TRBV7-9 and TRBJ2-3, with 10 positions matching TRBD2. CDR3 length: 15 amino acids. V was clipped by 3 bases and J by 1 base; unmatched bases: 1. Germline V gene data show CDR1 as SEHNR and CDR2 as FQNEAQ (reference sequence). CDR3 nucleotide sequence: TGTGCCAGCAGCTTGAGCGGGAGGGGCACAGATACGCAGTATTTT. Encoded protein: CASSLSGRGTDTQYF.

This clone was observed a single time. The chain couples TRBV5-8 to TRBJ1-2; 8 bases fit TRBD1. Germline CDR1 SGHTS, CDR2 YDEGEE. The CDR3 extends over 13 amino acids. The J segment lost 4 bases and the V segment lost 5 bases, leaving 4 bases of the junction unmatched. CDR3 bases: TGTGCCAGCAGTCAGACAGGGGCCTATGGCTACACCTTC. Amino acid sequence: CASSQTGAYGYTF.

The rearrangement joins TRBV4-1 to TRBJ1-2; 12 positions match TRBD1. This CDR3 contains 18 residues. The germline V gene has CDR1 MGHRA and CDR2 YSYEKL. Unmatched junction bases numbered 14, after V lost 5 bases and J lost 4 bases. The CDR3 loop is CASSSPRRDRGLVYGYTF. The CDR3 region has the DNA TGCGCCAGCAGCTCCCCGCGCCGGGACAGGGGGCTCGTCTATGGCTACACCTTC.

About this clone itself: Other nucleotide sequences from this sample produce the same CDR3. V is TRBV7-2 and J is TRBJ2-2; 7 bases line up with TRBD1. V shed 5 bases and J 5 bases; nucleotides not matched to a gene: 5. This CDR3 region has 14 residues. Germline-derived CDR1 and CDR2 are SGHTA and FQGNSA. The CDR3 DNA follows: TGTGCCAGCAGCCCCAGACAGGGTACCGGGGAGCTGTTTTTT. Protein sequence: CASSPRQGTGELFF. Together with reference TRBV7-2 and TRBJ2-2, the CDR3 gives the full variable domain: GAGVSQSPSNKVTEKGKDVELRCDPISGHTALYWYRQSLGQGLEFLIYFQGNSAPDKSGLPSDRFSAERTGGSVSTLTIQRTQQEDSAVYLCASSPRQGTGELFFGEGSRLTVL.

The chain employs TRBV5-8 and TRBJ1-4; a possible D gene is TRBD1 (5 bases). V was shortened by 1 base and J by 8 bases, with 15 bases between the two germline ends. CDR3 length equals 15 residues. Germline V gives CDR1 SGHTS, CDR2 YDEGEE. The CDR3 bases are TGTGCCAGCAGCTTGCAGGGTTCTTTAACCGAAAAACTGTTTTTT. It codes for CASSLQGSLTEKLFF. Looking up the rest from reference TRBV5-8 and TRBJ1-4 gives the full variable domain: EAGVTQSPTHLIKTRGQQATLRCSPISGHTSVYWYQQALGLGLQFLLWYDEGEERNRGNFPPRFSGRQFPNYSSELNVNALELEDSALYLCASSLQGSLTEKLFFGSGTQLSVL.

The chain uses TRBV10-3 and TRBJ2-3; TRBD2 matches 10 bases. Per the germline V gene, CDR1 is ENHRY and CDR2 is SYGVKD. The CDR3 sequence is 16 residues long. The junction had 9 bases not matched to a gene; V was cut back by 4 bases and J by 5 bases. This CDR3 reads CAISASLAGEIDTQYF. Written as DNA, the CDR3 is TGTGCCATCAGTGCGAGCCTAGCGGGAGAGATAGATACGCAGTATTTT.